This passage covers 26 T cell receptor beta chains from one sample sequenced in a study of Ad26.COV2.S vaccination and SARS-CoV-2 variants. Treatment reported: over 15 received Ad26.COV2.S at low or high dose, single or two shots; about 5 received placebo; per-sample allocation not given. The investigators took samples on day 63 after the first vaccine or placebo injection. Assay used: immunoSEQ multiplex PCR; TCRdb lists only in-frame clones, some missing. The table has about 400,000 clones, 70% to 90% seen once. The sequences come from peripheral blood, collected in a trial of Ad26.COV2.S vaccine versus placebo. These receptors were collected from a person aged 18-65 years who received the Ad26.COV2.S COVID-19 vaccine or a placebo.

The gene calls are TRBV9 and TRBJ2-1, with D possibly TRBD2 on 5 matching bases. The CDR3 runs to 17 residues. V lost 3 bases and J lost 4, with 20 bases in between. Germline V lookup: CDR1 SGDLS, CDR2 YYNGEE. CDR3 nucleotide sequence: TGTGCCAGCAGCGCCCCGCCCCCGGGGATTAAATACAATGAGCAGTTCTTC. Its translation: CASSAPPPGIKYNEQFF.

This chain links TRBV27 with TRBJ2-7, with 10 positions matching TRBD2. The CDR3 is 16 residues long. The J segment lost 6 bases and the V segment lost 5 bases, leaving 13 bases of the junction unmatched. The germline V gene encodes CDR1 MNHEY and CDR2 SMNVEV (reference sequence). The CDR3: CASSAQLAGPFFEQYF. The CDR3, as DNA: TGTGCCAGCAGTGCCCAACTAGCGGGGCCGTTCTTCGAGCAGTACTTC.

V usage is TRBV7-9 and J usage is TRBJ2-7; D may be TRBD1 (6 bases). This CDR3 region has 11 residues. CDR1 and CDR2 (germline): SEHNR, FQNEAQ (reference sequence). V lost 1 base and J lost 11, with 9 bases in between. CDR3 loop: CASSLGQVEYF. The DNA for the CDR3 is TGTGCCAGCAGCTTAGGACAGGTTGAGTACTTC.

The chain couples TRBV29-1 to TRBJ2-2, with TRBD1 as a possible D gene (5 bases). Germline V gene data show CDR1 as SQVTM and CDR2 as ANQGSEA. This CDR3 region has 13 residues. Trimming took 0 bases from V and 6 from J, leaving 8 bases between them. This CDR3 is CSVEEQVPGELFF. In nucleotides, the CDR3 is TGCAGCGTTGAAGAACAGGTCCCCGGGGAGCTGTTTTTT.

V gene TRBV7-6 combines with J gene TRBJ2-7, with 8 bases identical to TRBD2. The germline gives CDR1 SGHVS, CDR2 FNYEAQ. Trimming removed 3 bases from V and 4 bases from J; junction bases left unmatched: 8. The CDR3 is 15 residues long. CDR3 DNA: TGTGCCAGCAGCTTGGAGCGGGGGTCCATATACGAGCAGTACTTC. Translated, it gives CASSLERGSIYEQYF.

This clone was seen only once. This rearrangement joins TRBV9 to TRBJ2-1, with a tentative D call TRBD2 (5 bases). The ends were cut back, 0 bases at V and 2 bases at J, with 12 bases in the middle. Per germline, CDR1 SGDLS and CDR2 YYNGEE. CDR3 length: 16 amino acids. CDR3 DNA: TGTGCCAGCAGCGTAGGGGCAGGACTGACCTACAATGAGCAGTTCTTC. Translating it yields CASSVGAGLTYNEQFF.

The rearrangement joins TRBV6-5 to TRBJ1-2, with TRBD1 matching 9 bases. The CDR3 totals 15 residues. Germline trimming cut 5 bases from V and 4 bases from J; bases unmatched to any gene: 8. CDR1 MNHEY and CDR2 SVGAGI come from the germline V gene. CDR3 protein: CASSREDRGPYGYTF. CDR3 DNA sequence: TGTGCCAGCAGTAGGGAGGACAGGGGACCCTATGGCTACACCTTC.

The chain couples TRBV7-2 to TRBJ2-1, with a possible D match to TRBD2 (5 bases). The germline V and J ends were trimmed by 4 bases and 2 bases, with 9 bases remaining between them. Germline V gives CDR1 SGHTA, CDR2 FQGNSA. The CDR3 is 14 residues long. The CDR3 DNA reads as TGTGCCAGCAGCTCTCCCGGGACCTACAATGAGCAGTTCTTC. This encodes CASSSPGTYNEQFF. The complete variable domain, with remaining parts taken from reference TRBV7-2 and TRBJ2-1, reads GAGVSQSPSNKVTEKGKDVELRCDPISGHTALYWYRQSLGQGLEFLIYFQGNSAPDKSGLPSDRFSAERTGGSVSTLTIQRTQQEDSAVYLCASSSPGTYNEQFFGPGTRLTVL.

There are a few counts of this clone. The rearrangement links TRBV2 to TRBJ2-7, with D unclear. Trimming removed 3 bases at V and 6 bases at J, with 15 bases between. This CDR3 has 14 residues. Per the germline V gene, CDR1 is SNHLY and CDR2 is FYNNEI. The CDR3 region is CASSESTSHPEQYF. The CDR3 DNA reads TGTGCCAGCAGTGAGTCGACGTCACACCCCGAGCAGTACTTC. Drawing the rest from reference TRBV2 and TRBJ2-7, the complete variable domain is EPEVTQTPSHQVTQMGQEVILRCVPISNHLYFYWYRQILGQKVEFLVSFYNNEISEKSEIFDDQFSVERPDGSNFTLKIRSTKLEDSAMYFCASSESTSHPEQYFGPGTRLTVT.

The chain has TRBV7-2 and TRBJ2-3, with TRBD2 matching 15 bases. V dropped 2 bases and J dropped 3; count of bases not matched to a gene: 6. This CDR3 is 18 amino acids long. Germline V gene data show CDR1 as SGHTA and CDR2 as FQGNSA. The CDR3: CASSLQWTSGGVTDTQYF. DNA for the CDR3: TGTGCCAGCAGCTTACAATGGACTAGCGGGGGGGTGACAGATACGCAGTATTTT.

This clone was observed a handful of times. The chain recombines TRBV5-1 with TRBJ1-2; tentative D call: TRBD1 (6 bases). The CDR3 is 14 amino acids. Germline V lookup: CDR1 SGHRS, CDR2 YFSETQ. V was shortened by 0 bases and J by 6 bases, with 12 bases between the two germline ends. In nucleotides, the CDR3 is TGCGCCAGCAGCTTGGCCAGGGGCGGCGATGGCTACACCTTC. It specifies CASSLARGGDGYTF.

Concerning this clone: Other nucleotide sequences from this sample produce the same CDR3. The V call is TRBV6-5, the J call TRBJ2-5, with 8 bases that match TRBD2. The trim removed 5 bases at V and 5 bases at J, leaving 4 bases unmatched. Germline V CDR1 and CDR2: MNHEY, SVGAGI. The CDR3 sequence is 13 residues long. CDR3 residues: CASSPGGPETQYF. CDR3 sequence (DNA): TGTGCCAGCAGTCCGGGGGGGCCCGAGACCCAGTACTTC.

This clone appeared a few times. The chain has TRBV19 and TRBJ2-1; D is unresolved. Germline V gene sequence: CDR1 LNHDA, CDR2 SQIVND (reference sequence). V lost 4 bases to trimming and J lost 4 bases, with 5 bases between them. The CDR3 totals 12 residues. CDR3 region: CASSTDYNEQFF. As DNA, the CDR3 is TGTGCCAGTAGTACGGATTACAATGAGCAGTTCTTC.

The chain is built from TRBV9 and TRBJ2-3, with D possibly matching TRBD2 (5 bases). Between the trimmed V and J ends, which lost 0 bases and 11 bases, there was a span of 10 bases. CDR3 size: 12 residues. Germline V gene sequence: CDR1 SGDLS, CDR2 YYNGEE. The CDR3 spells CASSVEDSVQYF. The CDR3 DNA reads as TGTGCCAGCAGCGTAGAGGACTCCGTGCAGTATTTT. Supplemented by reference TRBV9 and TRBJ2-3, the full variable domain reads DSGVTQTPKHLITATGQRVTLRCSPRSGDLSVYWYQQSLDQGLQFLIQYYNGEERAKGNILERFSAQQFPDLHSELNLSSLELGDSALYFCASSVEDSVQYFGPGTRLTVL.

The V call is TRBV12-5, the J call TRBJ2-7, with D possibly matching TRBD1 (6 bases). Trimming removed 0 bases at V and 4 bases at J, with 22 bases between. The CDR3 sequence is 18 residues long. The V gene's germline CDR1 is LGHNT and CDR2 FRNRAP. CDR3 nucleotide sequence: TGTGCTAGTGGTTTGGTACACAGGGTAATCGGTTCTCGGTACGAGCAGTACTTC. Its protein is CASGLVHRVIGSRYEQYF.

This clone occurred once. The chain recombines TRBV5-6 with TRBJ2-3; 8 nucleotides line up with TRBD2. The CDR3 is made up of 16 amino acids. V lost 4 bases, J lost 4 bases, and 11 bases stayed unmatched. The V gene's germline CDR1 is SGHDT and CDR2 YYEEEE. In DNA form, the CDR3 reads TGTGCCAGCAGCATTCCGGCCACGGGAGGGGCAGATACGCAGTATTTT. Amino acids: CASSIPATGGADTQYF.

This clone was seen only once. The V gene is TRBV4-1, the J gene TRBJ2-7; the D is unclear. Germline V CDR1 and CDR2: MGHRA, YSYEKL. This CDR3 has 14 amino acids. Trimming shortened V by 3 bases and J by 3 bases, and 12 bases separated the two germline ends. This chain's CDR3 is CASSQRREGYEQYF. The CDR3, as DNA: TGCGCCAGCAGCCAGCGTAGGGAAGGCTACGAGCAGTACTTC.

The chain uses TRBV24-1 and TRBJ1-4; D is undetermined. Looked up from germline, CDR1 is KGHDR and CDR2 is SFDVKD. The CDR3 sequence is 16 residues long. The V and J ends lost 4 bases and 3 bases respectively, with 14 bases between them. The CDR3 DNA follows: TGTGCCACCAGTGACGGGGTCTCGGGGTCTAATGAAAAACTGTTTTTT. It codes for CATSDGVSGSNEKLFF.

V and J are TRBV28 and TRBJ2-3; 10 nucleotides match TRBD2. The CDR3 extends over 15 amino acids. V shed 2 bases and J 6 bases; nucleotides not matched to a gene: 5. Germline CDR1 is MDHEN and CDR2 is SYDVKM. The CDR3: CASSLASGGMDTQYF. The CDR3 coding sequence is TGTGCCAGCAGTTTAGCTAGCGGGGGAATGGATACGCAGTATTTT.

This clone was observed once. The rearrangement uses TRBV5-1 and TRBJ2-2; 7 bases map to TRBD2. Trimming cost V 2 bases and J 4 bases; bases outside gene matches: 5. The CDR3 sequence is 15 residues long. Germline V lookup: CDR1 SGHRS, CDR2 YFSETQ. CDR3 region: CASSFRGDGTGELFF. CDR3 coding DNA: TGCGCCAGCAGCTTTCGGGGGGATGGCACCGGGGAGCTGTTTTTT.

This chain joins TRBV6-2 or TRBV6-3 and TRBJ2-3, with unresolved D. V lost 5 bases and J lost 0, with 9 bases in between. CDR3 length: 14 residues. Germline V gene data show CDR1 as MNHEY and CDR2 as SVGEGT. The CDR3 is CASSGSLSTDTQYF. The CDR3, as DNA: TGTGCCAGCAGTGGCTCCCTCAGCACAGATACGCAGTATTTT.

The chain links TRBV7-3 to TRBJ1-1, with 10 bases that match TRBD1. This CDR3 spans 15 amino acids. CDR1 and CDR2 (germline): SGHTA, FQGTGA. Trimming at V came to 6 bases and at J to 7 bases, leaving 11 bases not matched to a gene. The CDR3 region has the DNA TGTGCCAGCAGAACCGGGACAGGGGACCTAAATGAAGCTTTCTTT. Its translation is CASRTGTGDLNEAFF.

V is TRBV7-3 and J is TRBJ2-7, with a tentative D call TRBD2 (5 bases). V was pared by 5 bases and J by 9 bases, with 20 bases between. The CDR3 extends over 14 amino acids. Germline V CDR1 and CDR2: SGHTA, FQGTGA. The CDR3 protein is CASSREGGNGGQYF. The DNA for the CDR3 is TGTGCCAGCAGCCGGGAAGGAGGCAACGGCGGGCAGTACTTC.

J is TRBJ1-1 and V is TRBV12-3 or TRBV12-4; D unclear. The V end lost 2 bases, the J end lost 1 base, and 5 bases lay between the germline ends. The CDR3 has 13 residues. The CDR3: CASSLYQNTEAFF. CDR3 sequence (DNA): TGTGCCAGCAGTTTATACCAGAACACTGAAGCTTTCTTT.

The CDR3 region has the DNA TGTGCCAGTAGTATTAAGGGGGTCGAGGGACATAGCAATCAGCCCCAGCATTTT. It specifies CASSIKGVEGHSNQPQHF. V and J are TRBV19 and TRBJ1-5, with TRBD1 as a possible D gene (6 bases). Trimming cost V 3 bases and J 0 bases, with 18 bases left between them. Germline V gives CDR1 LNHDA, CDR2 SQIVND (reference sequence). This CDR3 is 18 amino acids long.

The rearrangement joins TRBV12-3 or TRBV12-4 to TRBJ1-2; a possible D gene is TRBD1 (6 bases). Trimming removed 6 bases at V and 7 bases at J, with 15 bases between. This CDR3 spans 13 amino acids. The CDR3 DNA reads TGTGCCAGCAGGGCCAGGGGATTGGGTGGCTACACCTTC. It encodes CASRARGLGGYTF.